Listed here are 27 T cell receptor beta chains from one sample, sequenced in a study of CD8+ T cells in alopecia areata. After isolation, RNA underwent reverse transcription to generate cDNA as the sequencing template. Only in-frame clones appear in the TCRdb table, and some are missing; sequencing was by immunoSEQ multiplex PCR. The sample yields roughly 220,000 clones, less than 45% seen once. Treatment here: oral pan-JAK inhibitor, 5-10 mg twice daily. The sample here was CD4+ T cells sorted from blood, taken at approximately week 30, from a patient treated with tofacitinib. Every receptor here comes from a human donor with alopecia areata.

This clone was observed a few times. The gene calls are TRBV7-9 and TRBJ1-2, with D unresolved. Germline loops: CDR1 SEHNR, CDR2 FQNEAQ (reference sequence). The V gene lost 4 bases and the J gene lost 2 bases, with 8 bases spanning the gap. CDR3 length equals 13 residues. The CDR3 nucleotides are TGTGCCAGCAGCTCCGGGTTCAACTATGGCTACACCTTC. Its translation: CASSSGFNYGYTF.

The genes are TRBV7-9 and TRBJ2-1; TRBD1 agrees at 9 bases. The V segment lost 5 bases and the J segment 1 base; nucleotides outside the gene matches: 6. From germline, CDR1 is SEHNR and CDR2 FQNEAQ (reference sequence). The CDR3 covers 16 residues. CDR3: CASSVQGARSYNEQFF. The DNA of the CDR3 is TGTGCCAGCAGCGTACAGGGGGCCCGTTCCTACAATGAGCAGTTCTTC.

This clone came up a few times. The chain joins TRBV30 to TRBJ2-2; D remains ambiguous. Looked up from germline, CDR1 is GTSNPN and CDR2 is SVGIG (reference sequence). CDR3 length: 14 amino acids. V lost 2 bases and J lost 4, with 11 bases in between. Written as DNA, the CDR3 is TGTGCCTGGAGTTCTAAAGGCTCCACCGGGGAGCTGTTTTTT. As protein: CAWSSKGSTGELFF.

With regard to this clone: Additional DNA sequences in this sample encode the identical CDR3. V and J are TRBV30 and TRBJ1-1; possible D gene TRBD1, 5 bases. V was trimmed by 0 bases and J by 5 bases, leaving 7 bases between them. The CDR3 totals 12 residues. Germline V gives CDR1 GTSNPN, CDR2 SVGIG (reference sequence). This CDR3 is CAWSVRGTEAFF. In nucleotides, the CDR3 is TGTGCCTGGAGTGTAAGGGGAACTGAAGCTTTCTTT.

V usage is TRBV5-1 and J usage is TRBJ1-2; D ambiguous. This CDR3 has 14 residues. V was trimmed by 0 bases and J by 2 bases, leaving 8 bases between them. Germline-derived CDR1 and CDR2 are SGHRS and YFSETQ. The CDR3 spells CASSLDPINYGYTF. The CDR3, as DNA: TGCGCCAGCAGCTTGGATCCGATAAACTATGGCTACACCTTC.

The gene calls are TRBV9 and TRBJ2-7; no reliable D call. The CDR3 consists of 14 residues. V lost 0 bases, J lost 0 bases, and 7 bases lay in between. The germline CDR1 and CDR2 sequences are SGDLS and YYNGEE. Here the CDR3 DNA reads TGTGCCAGCAGCGTAGAAACAGCCTCCTACGAGCAGTACTTC. It translates to CASSVETASYEQYF. The entire variable domain, with the rest obtained from reference TRBV9 and TRBJ2-7, is as follows: DSGVTQTPKHLITATGQRVTLRCSPRSGDLSVYWYQQSLDQGLQFLIQYYNGEERAKGNILERFSAQQFPDLHSELNLSSLELGDSALYFCASSVETASYEQYFGPGTRLTVT.

This clone was detected once. The J gene is TRBJ2-7, the V gene TRBV5-1; TRBD2 is a possible D gene (5 bases). This CDR3 is 14 amino acids long. The V end lost 1 base, the J end lost 3 bases, and 11 bases lay between the germline ends. Looked up from germline, CDR1 is SGHRS and CDR2 is YFSETQ. The CDR3 spells CASSLSHSGYEQYF. CDR3 in DNA: TGCGCCAGCAGCTTGTCGCACAGCGGCTACGAGCAGTACTTC.

The table lists this clone with a few counts. V usage is TRBV18 and J usage is TRBJ2-3; D perhaps matches TRBD2 (6 bases). Trimming stripped 6 bases from V and 2 bases from J, with 15 bases between. CDR3 length: 15 residues. Germline CDR1 KGHSH, CDR2 LQKENI. CDR3 bases: TGTGCCAGCTCGGCGGATAAGCGGGCCACAGATACGCAGTATTTT. Protein product: CASSADKRATDTQYF.

This chain uses TRBV5-4 with TRBJ1-2, with unresolved D. Trimming removed 4 bases from V and 4 bases from J, with 14 bases in between. CDR1 is SGHNT and CDR2 is YYREEE in the germline V gene (reference sequence). The CDR3 has 14 amino acids. CDR3 in amino acids: CASSPPEPIYGYTF. The CDR3 nucleotides read TGTGCCAGCAGCCCACCCGAACCAATCTATGGCTACACCTTC.

Only a few counts were recorded for this clone. The chain has TRBV10-2 and TRBJ2-2, with 7 bases identical to TRBD1. Trimming cost V 6 bases and J 7 bases; bases outside gene matches: 5. The CDR3 is made up of 13 amino acids. In germline, CDR1 is WSHSY, CDR2 SAAADI. This chain's CDR3 is CASRATGSGELFF. In DNA form, the CDR3 reads TGCGCCAGCAGGGCGACAGGGAGCGGGGAGCTGTTTTTT.

This clone was seen many times. The chain employs TRBV4-1 and TRBJ2-3, with 8 bases aligning to TRBD2. With V trimmed by 1 base and J by 0 bases, 9 bases remained unmatched. The CDR3 totals 18 residues. Germline lookup yields CDR1 MGHRA and CDR2 YSYEKL. CDR3 protein: CASSQGRLGGGSTDTQYF. Here the CDR3 DNA reads TGCGCCAGCAGCCAAGGCCGGTTAGGCGGGGGGAGCACAGATACGCAGTATTTT.

The chain carries TRBV7-9 and TRBJ2-6; D is perhaps TRBD1 (6 bases). The CDR3 length is 19 residues. V was shortened by 1 base and J by 0 bases, with 16 bases between the two germline ends. Per the germline V gene, CDR1 is SEHNR and CDR2 is FQNEAQ (reference sequence). DNA of the CDR3: TGTGCCAGCAGCTTAGAGACCGGGACACCTAACTCTGGGGCCAACGTCCTGACTTTC. Its translation is CASSLETGTPNSGANVLTF.

This clone has only a few counts. The rearrangement joins TRBV15 to TRBJ2-1; TRBD2 matches at 13 bases. The J segment lost 6 bases and the V segment lost 0 bases, leaving 5 bases of the junction unmatched. CDR1 is LNHNV, CDR2 YYDKDF, per germline (reference sequence). The CDR3 runs to 17 residues. CDR3 bases: TGTGCCACCAGCAGAGATCGGGGACTAGCGGGACCCAATGAGCAGTTCTTC. It encodes CATSRDRGLAGPNEQFF.

This clone was counted a few times. Within the sample, other DNA sequences also encode this same CDR3. This chain links TRBV7-2 with TRBJ2-3; D gene unclear. Germline V lookup: CDR1 SGHTA, CDR2 FQGNSA. The CDR3 is 12 residues long. V was trimmed by 5 bases and J by 3 bases, leaving 6 bases between them. Here the CDR3 reads CASSQVTDTQYF. Written as DNA, the CDR3 is TGTGCCAGCAGCCAAGTGACAGATACGCAGTATTTT.

V gene TRBV5-1 combines with J gene TRBJ1-6; 7 bases align to TRBD1. The junction had 6 bases not matched to a gene; V was cut back by 6 bases and J by 6 bases. Per germline, CDR1 SGHRS and CDR2 YFSETQ. The CDR3 contains 14 residues. The chain's CDR3 is CASTPTGSNSPLHF. CDR3 DNA sequence: TGCGCCAGCACCCCGACAGGGAGTAATTCACCCCTCCACTTT.

This chain connects TRBV29-1 to TRBJ1-1; a possible D gene is TRBD1 (6 bases). Germline V CDR1 and CDR2: SQVTM, ANQGSEA. V was cut by 6 bases and J by 10 bases, with 27 bases left in between. The CDR3 runs to 15 residues. Here the CDR3 DNA reads TGCAGCGTAGTTGGCCTGGACTTTCAGGGGTCAGGAGCTTTCTTT. It specifies CSVVGLDFQGSGAFF.

The J gene is TRBJ2-1, the V gene TRBV9, with 11 bases aligning to TRBD2. V lost 6 bases and J lost 16; bases outside the gene matches: 9. The CDR3 loop spans 12 amino acids. Germline values: CDR1 SGDLS, CDR2 YYNGEE. The CDR3 bases are TGTGCCAGCACCGGCTTAGCGGGGGGGCCCTTCTTC. Encoded protein: CASTGLAGGPFF.

This clone has more than one count but fewer than ten. This chain joins TRBV5-1 and TRBJ1-1, with D tentatively TRBD1 (6 bases). The CDR3 covers 14 residues. Germline lookup yields CDR1 SGHRS and CDR2 YFSETQ. The germline V and J ends were trimmed by 0 bases and 6 bases, with 12 bases remaining between them. Here the CDR3 DNA reads TGCGCCAGCAGCTTGGAAGGGGGTCGTTCTGAAGCTTTCTTT. This codes for CASSLEGGRSEAFF.

This clone was seen only a few times. The same CDR3 is also encoded by other DNA sequences in this sample. The V gene is TRBV5-1, the J gene TRBJ2-5; a weak D match, TRBD1 (6 bases). This CDR3 has 13 residues. V lost 4 bases and J 3 bases, leaving 10 bases between the germline ends. Germline CDR1 SGHRS, CDR2 YFSETQ. The CDR3 region is CASSRGGEETQYF. The DNA of the CDR3 is TGCGCCAGCAGCCGAGGGGGAGAAGAGACCCAGTACTTC.

V and J are TRBV30 and TRBJ1-6, with 8 bases lining up with TRBD1. This CDR3 contains 14 residues. Germline loops: CDR1 GTSNPN, CDR2 SVGIG (reference sequence). The trim removed 7 bases at V and 8 bases at J, leaving 10 bases unmatched. CDR3 in amino acids: CALNQGAAYSPLHF. The CDR3 DNA reads as TGTGCCTTAAACCAGGGGGCGGCGTATTCACCCCTCCACTTT. The whole variable domain, remainder taken from reference TRBV30 and TRBJ1-6, is SQTIHQWPATLVQPVGSPLSLECTVEGTSNPNLYWYRQAAGRGLQLLFYSVGIGQISSEVPQNLSASRPQDRQFILSSKKLLLSDSGFYLCALNQGAAYSPLHFGNGTRLTVT.

The chain uses TRBV2 and TRBJ2-3; 15 bases are a match to TRBD2. Trimming removed 5 bases from V and 4 bases from J; junction bases left unmatched: 13. CDR1 is SNHLY and CDR2 is FYNNEI in the germline V gene. The CDR3 length is 19 residues. This CDR3 is CASSTLGLAGGLRADTQYF. CDR3 sequence (DNA): TGTGCCAGCAGTACACTCGGACTAGCGGGGGGGCTGAGAGCAGATACGCAGTATTTT.

This clone turned up a few times. V gene TRBV23-1 combines with J gene TRBJ1-1; TRBD1 might be the D (6 bases). TRBV23-1 is reported as an ORF; its role is uncertain. The CDR3 totals 17 residues. Trimming took 1 base from V and 6 from J, leaving 21 bases between them. The CDR3 loop reads CASSQYQRDKLDAEAFF. CDR3 nucleotides: TGCGCCAGCAGTCAATACCAACGGGACAAACTTGACGCTGAAGCTTTCTTT.

V is TRBV30 and J is TRBJ2-7; TRBD1 matches at 7 bases. The CDR3 has 13 residues. V gave up 5 bases and J gave up 5 bases; unmatched junction bases: 9. The V gene's germline CDR1 is GTSNPN and CDR2 SVGIG (reference sequence). The CDR3 nucleotides read TGTGCCTGGGATAGCAGGACAGGCAACGAGCAGTACTTC. It translates to CAWDSRTGNEQYF.

Only one count was recorded for this clone. This chain joins TRBV7-6 and TRBJ1-1; 8 bases line up with TRBD1. V trimming: 0 bases; J trimming: 1 base; junction bases outside the gene matches: 4. Germline values: CDR1 SGHVS, CDR2 FNYEAQ. This CDR3 is built from 16 residues. The CDR3 DNA sequence: TGTGCCAGCAGCTTAGCCCAGGGGGCGCAGAACACTGAAGCTTTCTTT. Translation: CASSLAQGAQNTEAFF.

The chain joins TRBV15 to TRBJ2-1, with no clear D. Germline V gene lookup returns CDR1 LNHNV and CDR2 YYDKDF (reference sequence). V dropped 0 bases and J dropped 10 bases, with 7 bases sitting between them. CDR3 size: 12 residues. The CDR3 nucleotides are TGTGCCACCAGCAGAGATGGCTGGGAGCAGTTCTTC. Translation: CATSRDGWEQFF.

The rearrangement uses TRBV5-1 and TRBJ2-4; 8 bases map to TRBD1. Germline loops: CDR1 SGHRS, CDR2 YFSETQ. This CDR3 region has 20 residues. With V trimmed by 3 bases and J by 2 bases, 19 bases remained unmatched. In nucleotides, the CDR3 is TGCGCCAGCAGCTCTCCGTCCCAGGGGGCGGATCGTTGGTCCAAAAACATTCAGTACTTC. Its protein product is CASSSPSQGADRWSKNIQYF. The entire variable domain, with the rest obtained from reference TRBV5-1 and TRBJ2-4, is as follows: KAGVTQTPRYLIKTRGQQVTLSCSPISGHRSVSWYQQTPGQGLQFLFEYFSETQRNKGNFPGRFSGRQFSNSRSEMNVSTLELGDSALYLCASSSPSQGADRWSKNIQYFGAGTRLSVL.

This clone was seen a few times. This chain uses TRBV4-2 with TRBJ1-2; 7 bases are a match to TRBD1. This CDR3 region has 15 residues. Germline CDR1 LGHNA, CDR2 YNFKEQ. V lost 0 bases and J lost 0; bases outside the gene matches: 1. CDR3 residues: CASSQDGTANYGYTF. CDR3 sequence (DNA): TGTGCCAGCAGCCAAGACGGGACAGCTAACTATGGCTACACCTTC.